A selection of T cell receptor beta chains follows, all from one sample in a study of T cell changes during pregnancy in multiple sclerosis. Data came from immunoSEQ multiplex PCR; TCRdb stores just in-frame clones and leaves some out. This table has roughly 30,000 clones, roughly 89% appearing once. The sample was CD4+ T cells from peripheral blood mononuclear cells, taken in the first trimester of pregnancy. The receptors stem from a female donor in good health, enrolled as a control in a pregnancy study. The CDR3 runs from the conserved cysteine through the conserved F or W.

v_gene	j_gene	CDR3aa
TRBV19	TRBJ2-5	CASRGLEWRYQETQYF
TRBV18	TRBJ2-1	CASSPSGTAVHEQFF
TRBV27	TRBJ1-1	CASSLSGGGVGTEAFF
TRBV5-6	TRBJ1-2	CASSPVRGDYGYTF
TRBV7-9	TRBJ1-1	CASSFTETEAFF
TRBV5-6	TRBJ2-3	CASSSGEPSTDTQYF
TRBV6-1	TRBJ1-1	CASRDRAATEAFF
TRBV29-1	TRBJ2-5	CSVEFEGETQYF
TRBV11-2	TRBJ2-1	CASSLVGTGLAGEQFF
TRBV7-4	TRBJ2-7	CASSFRNRDYEQYF
TRBV25-1	TRBJ2-2	CASSALDGTGELFF
TRBV30	TRBJ1-6	CAWSVRAGGVRSPLHF
TRBV5-6	TRBJ1-1	CASSLLDRNTEAFF
TRBV19	TRBJ1-5	CASSDTSNQPQHF
TRBV4-3	TRBJ2-1	CASSQDIGGRVGGNEQFF
TRBV7-3	TRBJ2-3	CASSRGTHPDTQYF
TRBV5-1	TRBJ2-1	CASSLDTPPYNEQFF
TRBV18	TRBJ2-3	CASSPLSGARTDTQYF
TRBV28	TRBJ2-7	CASSLGTARQPYEQYF
TRBV12-5	TRBJ1-1	CASGLGAGPEAFF
TRBV7-2	TRBJ2-3	CASSLSRLGSDTQYF
TRBV2	TRBJ1-2	CASSAAAASRGRGYGYTF
TRBV5-1	TRBJ2-7	CASSLVLYEQYF
TRBV6-1	TRBJ2-1	CASEETEYNEQFF
TRBV6-5	TRBJ2-7	CASSTGSNEQYF
TRBV7-8	TRBJ2-2	CASSPRGGSTGELFF
TRBV2	TRBJ2-6	CASREGSGANVLTF
TRBV9	TRBJ2-7	CASSVDEFPSPWEQYF
TRBV19	TRBJ1-6	CASSIPRVAGSPLHF
TRBV6-1	TRBJ1-4	CASSETVNEKLFF
TRBV5-1	TRBJ2-2	CASSLSPTGGPGELFF
TRBV6-6	TRBJ2-3	CASYQGDIGTQYF
TRBV9	TRBJ2-7	CASSASTEPYEQYF
TRBV19	TRBJ2-1	CASSIGGSDIGQFF
TRBV7-2	TRBJ2-7	CASSRDRGSYEQYF
TRBV29-1	TRBJ1-1	CSVPGQGAGTEAFF